These 5 T cell receptor beta chains share one sample of origin, sequenced in a study of Ad26.COV2.S vaccination and SARS-CoV-2 variants. The protocol was immunoSEQ multiplex PCR, while the TCRdb copy is restricted to in-frame clones and leaves out a portion. The sample carries 300,000 to 400,000 clones, approximately 90% recorded once. The treatment is: around 19 received Ad26.COV2.S at low or high dose, single or two shots; five or six received placebo; per-sample allocation not given. Specimen acquisition occurred on day 63 following the initial vaccine or placebo injection. The sequencing here drew on peripheral blood, taken in a trial of Ad26.COV2.S vaccine versus placebo. The receptors originated from a person aged 18-60 years who received the Ad26.COV2.S COVID-19 vaccine or a placebo.

The rearrangement links TRBV19 to TRBJ2-7, with 12 bases lining up with TRBD1. V gave up 4 bases and J gave up 2 bases; unmatched junction bases: 6. This CDR3 region has 16 residues. Germline CDR1 reads LNHDA; CDR2 reads SQIVND (reference sequence). CDR3 nucleotides: TGTGCCAGTAGTAGAAGGGACAGGGGGCTACCCTACGAGCAGTACTTC. Translation: CASSRRDRGLPYEQYF. The complete variable domain, with remaining parts taken from reference TRBV19 and TRBJ2-7, reads DGGITQSPKYLFRKEGQNVTLSCEQNLNHDAMYWYRQDPGQGLRLIYYSQIVNDFQKGDIAEGYSVSREKKESFPLTVTSAQKNPTAFYLCASSRRDRGLPYEQYFGPGTRLTVT.

This sequence joins TRBV7-3 and TRBJ2-6; a weak D match, TRBD1 (5 bases). This CDR3 has 16 amino acids. CDR1 SGHTA and CDR2 FQGTGA come from the germline V gene. V lost 4 bases to trimming and J lost 0 bases, with 10 bases between them. The DNA for the CDR3 is TGTGCCAGCAGCTCTCCAGGGATCTCTGGGGCCAACGTCCTGACTTTC. The encoded protein is CASSSPGISGANVLTF.

This rearrangement joins TRBV27 to TRBJ1-5, with D unclear. Per germline, CDR1 MNHEY and CDR2 SMNVEV (reference sequence). The CDR3 is 15 amino acids. The V end lost 3 bases, the J end lost 0 bases, and 9 bases lay between the germline ends. The CDR3 protein is CASSFVSPSNQPQHF. The DNA of the CDR3 is TGTGCCAGCAGTTTTGTCAGTCCTAGCAATCAGCCCCAGCATTTT.

The rearrangement links TRBV9 to TRBJ1-2; 7 bases match TRBD1. CDR3 size: 14 residues. CDR1 and CDR2 from the germline V gene are SGDLS and YYNGEE. The trim removed 5 bases at V and 2 bases at J, leaving 6 bases unmatched. The CDR3 region is CASRAEGANYGYTF. The CDR3 DNA is TGTGCCAGCAGAGCCGAGGGGGCGAACTATGGCTACACCTTC.

The chain links TRBV15 to TRBJ2-3; D is perhaps TRBD1 (6 bases). Germline V gives CDR1 LNHNV, CDR2 YYDKDF (reference sequence). The CDR3 length is 18 residues. The V end lost 3 bases, the J end lost 6 bases, and 25 bases lay between the germline ends. CDR3 sequence: CATSRRGIGRKTWDTQYF. Here the CDR3 DNA reads TGTGCCACCAGCAGGAGGGGGATTGGGCGCAAAACGTGGGATACGCAGTATTTT.